This TCR beta chain was identified during a study of technical replicates of blood from several donors. With 6 bases clipped from V and 1 base from J, the junction kept 4 bases outside the gene matches. The CDR3 length is 14 residues. CDR1 SNHLY and CDR2 FYNNEI come from the germline V gene. This clone was detected once. Sequencing used immunoSEQ multiplex PCR; TCRdb keeps in-frame clones, though not all of them. Of some 80,000 clones in the sample, roughly 90% were seen once. The rearrangement uses TRBV2 and TRBJ1-1; 8 nucleotides match TRBD1. Material for sequencing was T cells isolated from PBMCs. This TCR was sampled from a human donor in good health. CDR3 sequence reads: CASRTGEGNTEAFF. CDR3 sequence (DNA): TGTGCCAGCAGGACAGGGGAAGGGAACACTGAAGCTTTCTTT.